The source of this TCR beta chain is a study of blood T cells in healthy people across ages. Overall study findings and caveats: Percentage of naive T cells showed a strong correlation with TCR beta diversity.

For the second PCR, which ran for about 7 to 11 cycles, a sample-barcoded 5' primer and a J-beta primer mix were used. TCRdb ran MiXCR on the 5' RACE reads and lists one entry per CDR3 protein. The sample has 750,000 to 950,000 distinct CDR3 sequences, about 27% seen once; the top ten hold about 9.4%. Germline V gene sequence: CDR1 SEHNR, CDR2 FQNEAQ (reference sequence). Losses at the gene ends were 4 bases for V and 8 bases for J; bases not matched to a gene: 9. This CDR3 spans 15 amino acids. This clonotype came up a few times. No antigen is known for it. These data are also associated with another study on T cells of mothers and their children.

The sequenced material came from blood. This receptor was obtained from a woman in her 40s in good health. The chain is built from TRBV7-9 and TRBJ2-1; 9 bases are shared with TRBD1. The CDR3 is CASSSGQGPRDEQFF. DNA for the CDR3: TGTGCCAGCAGCTCGGGACAGGGTCCGCGGGATGAGCAGTTCTTC.